The 32 T cell receptor beta chains presented below share a single source sample, sequenced in a study of CD8 T cells in ankylosing spondylitis. MiXCR, applied by TCRdb to the 5' RACE reads, yields one record per CDR3 protein. The sample contains some 140,000 distinct CDR3 sequences, 7.5% to 9.5% of which appear only once. Sequencing input: synovial fluid, either unsorted or a sorted T cell fraction (not recorded which). Every receptor here comes from a male donor with ankylosing spondylitis.

The rearrangement joins TRBV7-2 to TRBJ1-6, with a tentative D call TRBD1 (5 bases). Looked up from germline, CDR1 is SGHTA and CDR2 is FQGNSA. V was pared by 0 bases and J by 9 bases, with 12 bases between. The CDR3 loop spans 15 amino acids. The CDR3 coding sequence is TGTGCCAGCAGCTTAGCTGGGCAGGGTGGTTCACCCCTCCACTTT. This gives the protein CASSLAGQGGSPLHF.

The chain has TRBV27 and TRBJ2-2, with D possibly TRBD2 on 5 matching bases. Trimming pared 5 bases from V and 3 bases from J, leaving 13 bases between. The CDR3 has 15 amino acids. The germline gives CDR1 MNHEY, CDR2 SMNVEV (reference sequence). CDR3 DNA sequence: TGTGCCAGCAGTCGCCGAGGGCACGACACCGGGGAGCTGTTTTTT. It is translated as CASSRRGHDTGELFF.

Points on this clonotype: At one end, the junction sequence differs from germline, possibly due to a read error. This chain joins TRBV18 and TRBJ2-2; D may match TRBD1 or TRBD2 (5 bases each). The CDR3 loop spans 17 amino acids. In germline, CDR1 is KGHSH, CDR2 LQKENI. CDR3 loop: CASSPSGLDRNIGELFF. In DNA, the CDR3 is TGTGCCAGCTCACCATCGGGGCTAGATCGGAACATCGGGGAGCTGTTTTTT.

This clonotype was seen at least ten times. Here the CDR3 reads CASSSIGGPGDTQYF. The CDR3 region has the DNA TGTGCCAGCAGCTCAATCGGCGGGCCGGGAGATACGCAGTATTTT. This chain joins TRBV4-2 and TRBJ2-3; D is possibly TRBD2 (5 bases). The CDR3 spans 15 residues. Trimming left V 5 bases short and J 5 bases short, with 17 bases between. Germline V lookup: CDR1 LGHNA, CDR2 YNFKEQ.

The chain combines TRBV2 with TRBJ2-3, with D unresolved. The CDR3 has 13 amino acids. Germline values: CDR1 SNHLY, CDR2 FYNNEI. V lost 6 bases and J lost 7, with 14 bases in between. The CDR3, as DNA: TGTGCCAGCAGCTACAACTCGGGTAATACGCAGTATTTT. Protein product: CASSYNSGNTQYF.

This clonotype came up many times. CDR3 residues: CASSSGTSGSLGELFF. The CDR3 DNA is TGTGCCAGCAGCAGCGGGACTAGCGGGAGTCTCGGGGAGCTGTTTTTT. This chain links TRBV5-4 with TRBJ2-2; TRBD2 matches at 14 bases. V dropped 4 bases and J dropped 7; count of bases not matched to a gene: 6. This CDR3 has 16 amino acids. Germline V gene sequence: CDR1 SGHNT, CDR2 YYREEE (reference sequence).

The V call is TRBV3-1, the J call TRBJ2-7; tentatively, D is TRBD2 (6 bases). Between the trimmed V and J ends, which lost 1 base and 0 bases, there was a span of 7 bases. The CDR3 spans 14 residues. Germline CDR1 is LGHDT and CDR2 is YNNKEL (reference sequence). The CDR3, as DNA: TGTGCCAGCAGCCAAGGGAGGGTCTCCTACGAGCAGTACTTC. Its protein is CASSQGRVSYEQYF.

This chain links TRBV28 with TRBJ1-6; perhaps TRBD1 as D (6 bases). The V gene lost 5 bases and the J gene lost 9 bases, with 14 bases spanning the gap. Germline values: CDR1 MDHEN, CDR2 SYDVKM. The CDR3 has 14 amino acids. The CDR3 nucleotides read TGTGCCAGCAGTATAACCGGGACACCTTCACCCCTCCACTTT. This codes for CASSITGTPSPLHF.

This chain joins TRBV12-3 or TRBV12-4 and TRBJ2-7; no firm D call. The CDR3 spans 12 residues. V lost 4 bases, J lost 4 bases, and 8 bases lay in between. The CDR3 sequence: CASSSQPYEQYF. DNA of the CDR3: TGTGCCAGCAGTTCTCAACCTTACGAGCAGTACTTC.

Remarks on this clonotype: Sequence at one end of the junction differs from germline and may be a read error. V usage is TRBV6-2 or TRBV6-3 and J usage is TRBJ1-1; D is perhaps TRBD1 (5 bases). The CDR3 is 14 residues long. Germline CDR1 and CDR2: MNHEY and SVGEGT. This CDR3 reads CSSSSGRRNTEAFF. In nucleotides, the CDR3 is TGTTCCAGCAGTTCGGGACGGAGAAACACTGAAGCTTTCTTT.

The chain combines TRBV20-1 with TRBJ1-6; D perhaps matches TRBD1 (6 bases). There are 15 residues in the CDR3. Per germline, CDR1 DFQATT and CDR2 SNEGSKA (reference sequence). Trimming took 2 bases from V and 5 from J, leaving 13 bases between them. The chain's CDR3 is CSARKLTGDNSPLHF. DNA of the CDR3: TGCAGTGCTAGAAAACTGACAGGAGATAATTCACCCCTCCACTTT.

This chain links TRBV20-1 with TRBJ1-5, with 7 bases aligning to TRBD1. Germline trimming cut 0 bases from V and 0 bases from J; bases unmatched to any gene: 5. Germline values: CDR1 DFQATT, CDR2 SNEGSKA (reference sequence). This CDR3 comprises 16 residues. Here the CDR3 DNA reads TGCAGTGCTAGAGATACAGGGGACTATAGCAATCAGCCCCAGCATTTT. Translating it yields CSARDTGDYSNQPQHF.

This clonotype was counted at least ten times. The chain joins TRBV7-9 to TRBJ2-1; D may be TRBD1 (6 bases). The germline CDR1 and CDR2 sequences are SEHNR and FQNEAQ (reference sequence). The CDR3 consists of 14 residues. The V gene lost 5 bases and the J gene lost 9 bases, with 17 bases spanning the gap. As DNA, the CDR3 is TGTGCCAGCAGCACCGACAGGTTCGTCGGTGAGCAGTTCTTC. Translating gives CASSTDRFVGEQFF.

The table lists this clonotype with many counts. J is TRBJ2-3 and V is TRBV7-2; D gene unclear. CDR1 and CDR2 (germline): SGHTA, FQGNSA. This CDR3 comprises 15 residues. V lost 2 bases and J lost 0, with 9 bases in between. The CDR3 region has the DNA TGTGCCAGCAGCTTAACACCTTCTAGCACAGATACGCAGTATTTT. This gives the protein CASSLTPSSTDTQYF.

This clonotype showed up many times. The CDR3 sequence is CSPGQGAMNTEAFF. Here the CDR3 DNA reads TGCAGCCCGGGACAGGGGGCGATGAACACTGAAGCTTTCTTT. V usage is TRBV20-1 and J usage is TRBJ1-1, with 12 bases matching TRBD1. Germline V gene sequence: CDR1 DFQATT, CDR2 SNEGSKA (reference sequence). This CDR3 is built from 14 residues.

This clonotype was seen repeatedly, ten times or more. The J gene is TRBJ2-7, the V gene TRBV29-1; maybe TRBD1 (5 bases). V dropped 6 bases and J dropped 1 base, with 10 bases sitting between them. Germline CDR1 and CDR2: SQVTM and ANQGSEA. The CDR3 is 12 residues long. CDR3 protein: CSVETDSYEQYF. CDR3 coding DNA: TGCAGCGTCGAGACAGATTCCTACGAGCAGTACTTC.

This clonotype was found a few times. In DNA form, the CDR3 reads TGTGCCAGTAGTATATCGTCGCTTGAGCAGTTCTTC. This sequence encodes CASSISSLEQFF. The chain recombines TRBV19 with TRBJ2-1; D not resolved. The CDR3 consists of 12 residues. Trimming took 2 bases from V and 9 from J, leaving 8 bases between them. Germline V gene data show CDR1 as LNHDA and CDR2 as SQIVND (reference sequence).

The V and J genes are TRBV3-1 and TRBJ2-7; TRBD2 might be the D (6 bases). Germline lookup yields CDR1 LGHDT and CDR2 YNNKEL (reference sequence). This CDR3 is built from 12 residues. The V gene lost 5 bases and the J gene lost 10 bases, with 15 bases spanning the gap. The CDR3 DNA is TGTGCCAGCAGCGCCGGGTGGGGAGGCCAGTACTTC. It specifies CASSAGWGGQYF.

In nucleotides, the CDR3 is TGTGCCAGCAGCAAAGAGAACGGGAGGGTTGGTGAGCAGTTCTTC. Translated, it gives CASSKENGRVGEQFF. The V call is TRBV21-1, the J call TRBJ2-1; the table's D gene call, TRBD2, was not cross checked with the DNA. TRBV21-1 is termed a pseudogene. The CDR3 has 15 amino acids.

By sample share, this clonotype is large. The chain recombines TRBV3-1 with TRBJ2-7; D ambiguous. The germline gives CDR1 LGHDT, CDR2 YNNKEL (reference sequence). The CDR3 is 12 amino acids. V was trimmed by 2 bases and J by 3 bases, leaving 5 bases between them. The CDR3 reads CASSQFDYEQYF. The CDR3 DNA is TGTGCCAGCAGCCAATTTGACTACGAGCAGTACTTC.

Judged by abundance, this clonotype is medium-sized. V usage is TRBV3-1 and J usage is TRBJ2-7; D is unclear. Trimming removed 0 bases at V and 4 bases at J, with 4 bases between. Germline CDR1 reads LGHDT; CDR2 reads YNNKEL (reference sequence). CDR3 size: 12 residues. The CDR3 reads CASSQDEYEQYF. CDR3 bases: TGTGCCAGCAGCCAAGATGAGTACGAGCAGTACTTC.

This clonotype was seen repeatedly, ten times or more. The V gene is TRBV7-2, the J gene TRBJ2-7; no reliable D call. Germline assignment: CDR1 SGHTA and CDR2 FQGNSA. This CDR3 comprises 14 residues. The V and J ends lost 2 bases and 0 bases respectively, with 8 bases between them. The CDR3 sequence is CASSLSVSSYEQYF. In nucleotides, the CDR3 is TGTGCCAGCAGCTTAAGTGTCTCCTCCTACGAGCAGTACTTC.

The V gene is TRBV29-1, the J gene TRBJ1-1; 7 bases agree with TRBD1. Unmatched junction bases numbered 6, after V lost 4 bases and J lost 1 base. This CDR3 contains 14 residues. The germline V gene encodes CDR1 SQVTM and CDR2 ANQGSEA. The CDR3 DNA reads as TGCAGCGTTGGCAAGGGGGCGTCGAACACTGAAGCTTTCTTT. Protein sequence: CSVGKGASNTEAFF.

V and J are TRBV5-1 and TRBJ1-2, with D unclear. Trimming took off 0 bases at V and 5 bases at J, with 11 bases between the two ends. CDR3 size: 14 residues. Germline V lookup: CDR1 SGHRS, CDR2 YFSETQ. The CDR3 nucleotides are TGCGCCAGCAGCTTGGCGGGTACCGCTTATGGCTACACCTTC. It specifies CASSLAGTAYGYTF.

This clonotype was seen a few times. The CDR3 DNA follows: TGCAGTGCTAGAGATACTGCAAGAGGCGAGCAGTTCTTC. Protein: CSARDTARGEQFF. J is TRBJ2-1 and V is TRBV20-1; D unresolved. CDR1 is DFQATT, CDR2 SNEGSKA, per germline (reference sequence). CDR3 size: 13 residues. Trimming pared 0 bases from V and 10 bases from J, leaving 13 bases between.

This clonotype was detected many times. The gene calls are TRBV9 and TRBJ1-2, with D uncertain. The CDR3 contains 15 residues. Trimming removed 0 bases from V and 2 bases from J, with 11 bases in between. Per the germline V gene, CDR1 is SGDLS and CDR2 is YYNGEE. In DNA, the CDR3 is TGTGCCAGCAGCGTAGATCCGGTTAGGAACTATGGCTACACCTTC. Protein product: CASSVDPVRNYGYTF.

Notes on this clonotype: An end of the junction does not agree with germline; a read error may underlie this. The gene calls are TRBV20-1 and TRBJ2-3, with 16 nucleotides matching TRBD2. The CDR3 consists of 16 residues. From germline, CDR1 is DFQATT and CDR2 SNEGSKA (reference sequence). Written as DNA, the CDR3 is TGCTGTGCTCCCGGGACTAGCGGGGGGGCCAAAGATACGCAGTATTTC. It yields the protein CCAPGTSGGAKDTQYF.

This clonotype appeared many times. The chain carries TRBV20-1 and TRBJ1-2, with unresolved D. The V gene's germline CDR1 is DFQATT and CDR2 SNEGSKA (reference sequence). The CDR3 totals 13 residues. V was pared by 5 bases and J by 7 bases, with 17 bases between. In DNA form, the CDR3 reads TGCAGTGCTTTTGCGACGGCTAACGGTGGCTACACCTTC. Encoded protein: CSAFATANGGYTF.

The chain carries TRBV9 and TRBJ2-1; TRBD2 matches 9 bases. Germline CDR1 is SGDLS and CDR2 is YYNGEE. The CDR3 is made up of 15 amino acids. With V trimmed by 0 bases and J by 9 bases, 7 bases remained unmatched. The CDR3 is CASSVGSGSGFEQFF. DNA for the CDR3: TGTGCCAGCAGCGTAGGTAGCGGGAGTGGTTTTGAGCAGTTCTTC.

The chain uses TRBV4-2 and TRBJ1-2; unclear D gene. The V gene lost 2 bases and the J gene lost 3 bases, with 10 bases spanning the gap. Germline lookup yields CDR1 LGHNA and CDR2 YNFKEQ. The CDR3 spans 14 residues. This chain's CDR3 is CASSQRTGYYGYTF. CDR3 DNA sequence: TGTGCCAGCAGCCAAAGGACCGGATACTATGGCTACACCTTC.

This clonotype has just a few counts. V gene TRBV4-2 combines with J gene TRBJ1-2; 10 nucleotides line up with TRBD1. V gave up 1 base and J gave up 7 bases; unmatched junction bases: 12. This CDR3 comprises 17 residues. Germline V gives CDR1 LGHNA, CDR2 YNFKEQ. The CDR3 bases are TGTGCCAGCAGCCAAGGTATCCGGGACAGGGGTCGAGGTGGCTACACCTTC. Protein: CASSQGIRDRGRGGYTF.

The sample holds many counts of this clonotype. This chain joins TRBV20-1 and TRBJ2-7; 9 bases map to TRBD2. This CDR3 has 13 amino acids. After removal of 3 bases from V and 4 bases from J, the junction contained 4 bases not matched to a gene. Germline V gives CDR1 DFQATT, CDR2 SNEGSKA (reference sequence). As DNA, the CDR3 is TGCAGTGCTAGCAGCGGACTAGCGTACGAGCAGTACTTC. Its protein is CSASSGLAYEQYF.